This T cell receptor (beta chain) was recorded in a study of T cell clonotyping in hematopoietic cell transplantation. Study background: Cytoreduction preceded collection of pretransplant recipient samples. Study results and limitations: Pathologically expanded recipient clonotypes increased progressively from day 30 to day 180 as diversity fell. At the given depth, recipient repertoires were over 95% de novo clonotypes.

This clone was picked up one time. Its target is unknown. Sample time point: recipient sample about 28 days before transplant, after cytoreduction. CDR3 length equals 15 residues. From germline, CDR1 is SGHVS and CDR2 FNYEAQ. Trimming at V came to 5 bases and at J to 5 bases, leaving 6 bases not matched to a gene. The repertoire was sequenced with immunoSEQ multiplex PCR; TCRdb's copy has only in-frame clones and lacks some. The sample holds about 20,000 clones; roughly 82% are singletons and the top ten take under 9.5%. The chain recombines TRBV7-6 with TRBJ1-5; 10 bases fit TRBD1. Specimen: peripheral blood mononuclear cells, collected before stem cell transplant. The source is a middle-aged man with acute myeloid leukemia. Some clones in this sample may be carry-over from other donors' samples. CDR3 loop: CASSIGQGGDQPQHF. For the CDR3, the DNA is TGTGCCAGCAGCATCGGACAGGGGGGGGATCAGCCCCAGCATTTT.